What follows are 30 T cell receptor beta chains derived from one specimen sequenced in a study of CD8 T cells in Susac syndrome. Reverse transcription used about 0.45 to 1 ug RNA and random hexamers. TCRdb passed the immunoSEQ multiplex PCR reads through MiXCR, listing each CDR3 protein once. The table has 250,000 to 300,000 distinct CDR3 sequences, roughly 85% seen once. The specimen was CD8+ T cells from PBMCs. These receptors were obtained from a human donor with multiple sclerosis.

V is TRBV7-9 and J is TRBJ2-5; a weak D match, TRBD2 (5 bases). Per the germline V gene, CDR1 is SEHNR and CDR2 is FQNEAQ (reference sequence). The CDR3 extends over 15 amino acids. V was shortened by 1 base and J by 2 bases, with 11 bases between the two germline ends. CDR3 sequence reads: CASSLVSRGQETQYF. CDR3 coding DNA: TGTGCCAGCAGCTTAGTGTCGCGCGGGCAAGAGACCCAGTACTTC.

The chain links TRBV28 to TRBJ2-1, with a tentative D call TRBD2 (5 bases). Deletions cut 6 bases from V and 0 bases from J, with 12 bases between. The germline CDR1 and CDR2 sequences are MDHEN and SYDVKM. The CDR3 totals 15 residues. The CDR3 loop reads CASRTIASSYNEQFF. The CDR3 DNA follows: TGTGCCAGCAGGACAATAGCGAGCTCCTACAATGAGCAGTTCTTC.

The genes are TRBV6-2 or TRBV6-3 and TRBJ2-4; D ambiguous. Per the germline V gene, CDR1 is MNHEY and CDR2 is SVGEGT. This CDR3 spans 11 amino acids. V was clipped by 6 bases and J by 6 bases, with 6 bases between them. In DNA, the CDR3 is TGTGCCAGCAGGGACCTAAACATTCAGTACTTC. This translates into CASRDLNIQYF.

This rearrangement joins TRBV28 to TRBJ2-7; 9 bases are shared with TRBD1. From germline, CDR1 is MDHEN and CDR2 SYDVKM. Trimming removed 5 bases from V and 7 bases from J; junction bases left unmatched: 12. This CDR3 is 15 amino acids long. The CDR3 DNA sequence: TGTGCCAGCAGTCCCCGGGACAGGGCGGCGGGTGAGCAGTACTTC. Its protein product is CASSPRDRAAGEQYF.

The chain uses TRBV19 and TRBJ2-7, with 9 bases identical to TRBD1. The CDR3 is 14 amino acids. Germline CDR1 is LNHDA and CDR2 is SQIVND (reference sequence). V lost 6 bases, J lost 5 bases, and 8 bases stayed unmatched. The DNA for the CDR3 is TGTGCCAGTAGCCCCCGACAGGGGGGCGACGAGCAGTACTTC. Encoded protein: CASSPRQGGDEQYF.

The rearrangement joins TRBV6-1 to TRBJ2-7; 7 bases agree with TRBD2. CDR3 length equals 16 residues. Germline V CDR1 and CDR2: MNHNS, SASEGT. Trimming took 5 bases from V and 2 from J; bases not matched to a gene: 12. The CDR3 protein is CASSTSPGLSTYEQYF. The CDR3 DNA reads TGTGCCAGCAGTACCTCTCCGGGACTATCCACCTACGAGCAGTACTTC.

The chain recombines TRBV3-1 with TRBJ1-4; D is perhaps TRBD1 (5 bases). Germline loops: CDR1 LGHDT, CDR2 YNNKEL (reference sequence). The CDR3 loop spans 18 amino acids. V was pared by 1 base and J by 8 bases, with 23 bases between. The CDR3 DNA reads as TGTGCCAGCAGCCAAGTCTCCAGGGAGTCCCCATTAGGAGAAAAACTGTTTTTT. It specifies CASSQVSRESPLGEKLFF.

This clonotype was seen only once. The chain links TRBV28 to TRBJ2-7; D could derive from TRBD1 or TRBD2 (6 bases each). Trimming pared 10 bases from V and 0 bases from J, leaving 22 bases between. Looked up from germline, CDR1 is MDHEN and CDR2 is SYDVKM. This CDR3 region has 16 residues. The CDR3 coding sequence is TGTGCCACCACGGGGGTGGGCAGGGGCCACTCCTACGAGCAGTACTTC. Its translation is CATTGVGRGHSYEQYF.

This clonotype showed up just a few times. This chain uses TRBV29-1 with TRBJ2-7, with 9 bases that match TRBD1. The CDR3 totals 13 residues. J gave up 4 bases and V 1 base, and 2 bases lay outside the gene matches. Germline CDR1 is SQVTM and CDR2 is ANQGSEA. In DNA form, the CDR3 reads TGCAGCGTTGAAGGGACAGGGGCGTACGAGCAGTACTTC. It yields the protein CSVEGTGAYEQYF.

This clonotype was seen only once. The chain uses TRBV9 and TRBJ1-2; D remains ambiguous. Germline loops: CDR1 SGDLS, CDR2 YYNGEE. Trimming took 5 bases from V and 7 from J, leaving 21 bases between them. The CDR3 loop spans 15 amino acids. The CDR3: CASSTSRSPRSGYTF. In DNA form, the CDR3 reads TGTGCCAGCAGTACATCTCGGAGCCCGAGGTCTGGCTACACCTTC.

This chain's CDR3 is CASSFHWHDTQYF. The CDR3 DNA reads as TGTGCCAGCAGCTTTCACTGGCACGATACGCAGTATTTT. The chain carries TRBV7-9 and TRBJ2-3; D ambiguous. The CDR3 covers 13 residues. V dropped 3 bases and J dropped 6 bases, with 10 bases sitting between them. The germline V gene encodes CDR1 SEHNR and CDR2 FQNEAQ (reference sequence).

The V gene is TRBV30, the J gene TRBJ1-2; TRBD1 is a possible D gene (6 bases). Germline lookup yields CDR1 GTSNPN and CDR2 SVGIG (reference sequence). The CDR3 contains 12 residues. The V and J ends lost 5 bases and 4 bases respectively, with 11 bases between them. The CDR3 region has the DNA TGTGCCTGGGAACAGGGTCCCTATGGCTACACCTTC. Residues: CAWEQGPYGYTF.

This chain uses TRBV9 with TRBJ1-1; maybe TRBD1 (5 bases). The CDR3 has 14 residues. V shed 0 bases and J shed 5 bases, with 11 bases lying between them. Germline CDR1 and CDR2: SGDLS and YYNGEE. CDR3 nucleotide sequence: TGTGCCAGCAGCGTAGCAGGGAGGGGTACTGAAGCTTTCTTT. Amino acid sequence: CASSVAGRGTEAFF.

This rearrangement joins TRBV28 to TRBJ1-1; 7 nucleotides match TRBD1. CDR1 and CDR2 (germline): MDHEN, SYDVKM. CDR3 length: 17 amino acids. V lost 7 bases and J lost 0; bases outside the gene matches: 14. The CDR3 nucleotides are TGTGCCAGCACCCTAGATCAGGGGGTCCCATTGAACACTGAAGCTTTCTTT. This sequence encodes CASTLDQGVPLNTEAFF.

The rearrangement uses TRBV5-1 and TRBJ2-1; D unclear. This CDR3 comprises 16 residues. V lost 2 bases to trimming and J lost 0 bases, with 12 bases between them. The V gene's germline CDR1 is SGHRS and CDR2 YFSETQ. The CDR3 loop is CASSLTGLGSYNEQFF. The CDR3 DNA follows: TGCGCCAGCAGCTTAACCGGGCTCGGCTCCTACAATGAGCAGTTCTTC.

V usage is TRBV7-6 and J usage is TRBJ1-1; D perhaps matches TRBD1 (6 bases). Germline assignment: CDR1 SGHVS and CDR2 FNYEAQ. There are 16 residues in the CDR3. V gave up 7 bases and J gave up 4 bases, with 22 bases separating them. Here the CDR3 DNA reads TGTGCCAGCACCGCCGCCCTTGGGGGGGCGGTCACTGAAGCTTTCTTT. Translation: CASTAALGGAVTEAFF.

The chain is built from TRBV28 and TRBJ1-3; D call uncertain. Germline values: CDR1 MDHEN, CDR2 SYDVKM. The CDR3 runs to 12 residues. V lost 8 bases and J 1 base, leaving 6 bases between the germline ends. The CDR3 bases are TGTGCCAGCGGTTCATCTGGAAACACCATATATTTT. It codes for CASGSSGNTIYF. Full variable domain (missing parts from reference TRBV28 and TRBJ1-3): DVKVTQSSRYLVKRTGEKVFLECVQDMDHENMFWYRQDPGLGLRLIYFSYDVKMKEKGDIPEGYSVSREKKERFSLILESASTNQTSMYLCASGSSGNTIYFGEGSWLTVV.

The chain uses TRBV6-1 and TRBJ2-7; TRBD2 matches at 8 bases. V trimming: 7 bases; J trimming: 0 bases; junction bases outside the gene matches: 17. The CDR3 runs 18 residues. Germline CDR1 MNHNS, CDR2 SASEGT. The CDR3 loop reads CASMWVQGSGTHSYEQYF. The DNA of the CDR3 is TGTGCCAGCATGTGGGTTCAGGGTAGCGGGACTCACTCCTACGAGCAGTACTTC.

The V gene is TRBV28, the J gene TRBJ1-1, with 12 bases lining up with TRBD1. Losses at the gene ends were 5 bases for V and 8 bases for J; bases not matched to a gene: 9. Germline-derived CDR1 and CDR2 are MDHEN and SYDVKM. This CDR3 contains 15 residues. The CDR3 DNA is TGTGCCAGCAGTCTGTGGGACAGGGGGCGAAGGGAAGCTTTCTTT. Protein product: CASSLWDRGRREAFF. Using reference TRBV28 and TRBJ1-1 for the parts outside the CDR3, the full variable domain is DVKVTQSSRYLVKRTGEKVFLECVQDMDHENMFWYRQDPGLGLRLIYFSYDVKMKEKGDIPEGYSVSREKKERFSLILESASTNQTSMYLCASSLWDRGRREAFFGQGTRLTVV.

This sequence joins TRBV28 and TRBJ2-4; 8 bases match TRBD1. Germline V gene sequence: CDR1 MDHEN, CDR2 SYDVKM. The CDR3 runs to 15 residues. Trimming removed 2 bases from V and 6 bases from J; junction bases left unmatched: 6. CDR3 nucleotides: TGTGCCAGCAGTTTAAGGGGCGGACAGGGAAACATTCAGTACTTC. Translation gives CASSLRGGQGNIQYF.

V and J are TRBV27 and TRBJ2-1, with TRBD2 matching 7 bases. The CDR3 is made up of 16 amino acids. CDR1 and CDR2 (germline): MNHEY, SMNVEV (reference sequence). Trimming cost V 4 bases and J 5 bases; bases outside gene matches: 11. CDR3 sequence reads: CASSSGELARNNEQFF. As DNA, the CDR3 is TGTGCCAGCAGTTCCGGGGAACTAGCGCGAAACAATGAGCAGTTCTTC.

The chain combines TRBV6-5 with TRBJ1-4; a possible D gene is TRBD1 (5 bases). Germline V gives CDR1 MNHEY, CDR2 SVGAGI. Trimming cost V 7 bases and J 6 bases, with 12 bases left between them. CDR3 length equals 13 residues. The CDR3 sequence is CASTGGGDEKLFF. In DNA form, the CDR3 reads TGTGCCAGCACCGGGGGTGGGGATGAAAAACTGTTTTTT.

The chain uses TRBV3-1 and TRBJ2-2; 8 bases match TRBD2. V lost 0 bases to trimming and J lost 4 bases; unmatched junction nucleotides: 13. The CDR3 sequence is 19 residues long. Germline lookup yields CDR1 LGHDT and CDR2 YNNKEL (reference sequence). The CDR3 DNA sequence: TGTGCCAGCAGCCAAGAGCCCGGAGCGGGAGTCAAGGGCACCGGGGAGCTGTTTTTT. Amino acid sequence: CASSQEPGAGVKGTGELFF.

V is TRBV9 and J is TRBJ2-1; D is unclear. The CDR3 is 14 residues long. V was trimmed by 0 bases and J by 2 bases, leaving 6 bases between them. The germline V gene has CDR1 SGDLS and CDR2 YYNGEE. The CDR3 region is CASSVGSAYNEQFF. The CDR3, as DNA: TGTGCCAGCAGCGTAGGGTCGGCCTACAATGAGCAGTTCTTC.

The gene calls are TRBV9 and TRBJ2-1; TRBD2 matches at 11 bases. Germline CDR1 and CDR2: SGDLS and YYNGEE. Trimming removed 2 bases from V and 5 bases from J; junction bases left unmatched: 15. This CDR3 comprises 19 residues. This CDR3 reads CASSVPLIVAGGPHNEQFF. The DNA for the CDR3 is TGTGCCAGCAGCGTGCCCCTCATTGTAGCGGGAGGGCCCCACAATGAGCAGTTCTTC. Together with reference TRBV9 and TRBJ2-1, the CDR3 gives the full variable domain: DSGVTQTPKHLITATGQRVTLRCSPRSGDLSVYWYQQSLDQGLQFLIQYYNGEERAKGNILERFSAQQFPDLHSELNLSSLELGDSALYFCASSVPLIVAGGPHNEQFFGPGTRLTVL.

The rearrangement links TRBV7-9 to TRBJ2-1, with TRBD2 matching 9 bases. The germline V gene encodes CDR1 SEHNR and CDR2 FQNEAQ (reference sequence). V lost 5 bases, J lost 6 bases, and 11 bases stayed unmatched. The CDR3 has 16 amino acids. The CDR3: CASSPVAGAISNEQFF. The CDR3 DNA sequence: TGTGCCAGCAGCCCCGTAGCGGGAGCAATCAGCAATGAGCAGTTCTTC.

This clonotype has just a few counts. The V and J genes are TRBV10-3 and TRBJ1-1; TRBD1 matches 7 bases. CDR3 size: 16 residues. Germline CDR1 is ENHRY and CDR2 is SYGVKD. With 0 bases clipped from V and 0 bases from J, the junction kept 4 bases outside the gene matches. The CDR3 nucleotides are TGTGCCATCAGTGAGTCAAGCGGACAGGTGAACACTGAAGCTTTCTTT. Its translation is CAISESSGQVNTEAFF.

V gene TRBV27 combines with J gene TRBJ2-3; TRBD2 aligns across 9 bases. The CDR3 is 19 amino acids. The J segment lost 2 bases and the V segment lost 3 bases, leaving 15 bases of the junction unmatched. The germline V gene has CDR1 MNHEY and CDR2 SMNVEV (reference sequence). This CDR3 is CASSLKFRRAGGDTDTQYF. The CDR3 nucleotides are TGTGCCAGCAGTTTGAAGTTTAGGAGGGCGGGAGGGGACACAGATACGCAGTATTTT.

The count of this clonotype is one. V and J are TRBV7-8 and TRBJ2-1, with 10 bases identical to TRBD1. The CDR3 is 16 residues long. After removal of 5 bases from V and 9 bases from J, the junction contained 13 bases not matched to a gene. Germline V gene sequence: CDR1 SGHVS, CDR2 FQNEAQ. CDR3 sequence: CASSLTGGDRGPEQFF. The CDR3 DNA reads as TGTGCCAGCAGCCTCACCGGGGGGGACAGGGGACCTGAGCAGTTCTTC.

This chain joins TRBV4-3 and TRBJ2-7, with a tentative D call TRBD2 (5 bases). Germline V lookup: CDR1 LGHNA, CDR2 YSLEER. The CDR3 is made up of 14 amino acids. Trimming took off 0 bases at V and 6 bases at J, with 12 bases between the two ends. In DNA, the CDR3 is TGCGCCAGCAGCCAAGAGGGAGTACGGGGCGAGCAGTACTTC. It encodes CASSQEGVRGEQYF.